This TCR beta chain was captured in a study of persistence of HIV-infected CD4 T cells. The study, taken as a whole, reports: TCRbeta richness was lower in CMV- and Gag-responding cells than in anti-CD3/anti-CD28-responding cells.

This CDR3 contains 16 residues. Trimming cost V 2 bases and J 1 base, with 12 bases left between them. The germline V gene encodes CDR1 MGHRA and CDR2 YSYEKL. This clone was seen only a few times. Its specificity is not known. The stimulus was an HIV-1 Gag 15-mer peptide pool, around 1.1 ug/peptide/mL. Sorted nonresponding memory CD4+ T cells were CD40L-negative, CD69-negative, CD45RO-high. The libraries were made with immunoSEQ version 4 in survey mode. The protocol was immunoSEQ multiplex PCR, while the TCRdb copy is restricted to in-frame clones and leaves out a portion. The top ten hold 18% of the sample, which has about 32,000 clones, 82% seen once.

The rearrangement joins TRBV4-1 to TRBJ1-3; D perhaps matches TRBD1 (5 bases). The origin of this receptor is an adult woman with HIV who was CMV-seropositive. The sequencing here drew on CD4+ T cells sorted from PBMCs after approximately 19-hour stimulation, taken from a patient who received antiretroviral therapy. CDR3 residues: CASSQQGLLSGNTIYF. CDR3 bases: TGCGCCAGCAGCCAACAGGGTCTCCTATCTGGAAACACCATATATTTT.